This passage covers 17 T cell receptor beta chains from one sample sequenced in a study of PD-1 blockade in classical Hodgkin lymphoma (dated by TCRdb to the early 2020s). The time point tag for this specimen amounts to: cycle 4 day 1 (C4D1), after more than 5 weeks of nivolumab. Every trial patient had relapsed following autologous stem cell transplantation, and prior brentuximab vedotin exposure was what differed among cohorts A, B and C. Library creation used the immunoSEQ multiplex PCR assay. TCRdb carries this immuneACCESS record with in-frame sequences only. Its versions omit some clonotypes, under half of them owing to an unresolved V gene in the studies checked, with the rest unexplained. The sample table records 100,000 or so clones; 75% to 95% of these occur just once. Roughly 3% of the sample is held by the ten biggest clonotypes. This sample comprised peripheral blood mononuclear cells (PBMCs), obtained before the fourth cycle of nivolumab. The receptors were sampled from a human donor with classical Hodgkin lymphoma.

J is TRBJ2-7 and V is TRBV19; no reliable D call. The germline V and J ends were trimmed by 4 bases and 2 bases, with 18 bases remaining between them. CDR3 size: 16 residues. Germline CDR1 is LNHDA and CDR2 is SQIVND (reference sequence). The chain's CDR3 is CASSRPPGWITYEQYF. The CDR3 coding sequence is TGTGCCAGTAGTAGGCCTCCTGGATGGATCACCTACGAGCAGTACTTC.

The V and J genes are TRBV10-2 and TRBJ1-5; a weak D match, TRBD1 (5 bases). Per germline, CDR1 WSHSY and CDR2 SAAADI. Trimming took 4 bases from V and 0 from J, leaving 16 bases between them. The CDR3 is made up of 17 amino acids. In nucleotides, the CDR3 is TGCGCCAGCAGTGTGGCTGGGGACGGGTTTAGCAATCAGCCCCAGCATTTT. Residues: CASSVAGDGFSNQPQHF.

The chain has TRBV5-6 and TRBJ2-2, with a possible D match to TRBD1 (6 bases). Deletions cut 0 bases from V and 6 bases from J, with 12 bases between. Germline CDR1 is SGHDT and CDR2 is YYEEEE. CDR3 size: 15 residues. CDR3 coding DNA: TGTGCCAGCAGCTTGGTGGTCAGGGGCGCCGGGGAGCTGTTTTTT. Amino acid sequence: CASSLVVRGAGELFF.

This chain links TRBV6-5 with TRBJ1-5, with D unresolved. CDR1 MNHEY and CDR2 SVGAGI come from the germline V gene. The CDR3 has 14 residues. Trimming pared 2 bases from V and 4 bases from J, leaving 9 bases between. The CDR3, as DNA: TGTGCCAGCAGTTACGGCCGGCAGAATCAGCCCCAGCATTTT. It encodes CASSYGRQNQPQHF.

This sequence joins TRBV7-8 and TRBJ2-1, with D perhaps matching TRBD1 or TRBD2 (5 bases each). There are 15 residues in the CDR3. V lost 4 bases to trimming and J lost 10 bases, with 20 bases between them. The germline V gene has CDR1 SGHVS and CDR2 FQNEAQ. CDR3 nucleotides: TGTGCCAGCAGCTCCCGGGACCCCTCCCGGGAAGAGCAGTTCTTC. It encodes CASSSRDPSREEQFF.

This chain connects TRBV19 to TRBJ2-1; 15 nucleotides agree with TRBD2. CDR1 LNHDA and CDR2 SQIVND come from the germline V gene (reference sequence). J gave up 9 bases and V 1 base, and 1 base lay outside the gene matches. This CDR3 region has 15 residues. For the CDR3, the DNA is TGTGCCAGTAGTATAGGGACTAGCGGGGGGGGTGAGCAGTTCTTC. Its protein product is CASSIGTSGGGEQFF. The full variable domain, in which reference TRBV19 and TRBJ2-1 provide the parts outside the CDR3, is DGGITQSPKYLFRKEGQNVTLSCEQNLNHDAMYWYRQDPGQGLRLIYYSQIVNDFQKGDIAEGYSVSREKKESFPLTVTSAQKNPTAFYLCASSIGTSGGGEQFFGPGTRLTVL.

The genes are TRBV25-1 and TRBJ2-6; TRBD1 agrees at 7 bases. The germline CDR1 and CDR2 sequences are MGHDK and SYGVNS. The J segment lost 2 bases and the V segment lost 4 bases, leaving 5 bases of the junction unmatched. This CDR3 spans 16 amino acids. The DNA of the CDR3 is TGTGCCAGCAGTGGACAGGGAGCGACTGGGGCCAACGTCCTGACTTTC. Its protein is CASSGQGATGANVLTF. Full variable domain (remainder filled in from reference TRBV25-1 and TRBJ2-6): EADIYQTPRYLVIGTGKKITLECSQTMGHDKMYWYQQDPGMELHLIHYSYGVNSTEKGDLSSESTVSRIRTEHFPLTLESARPSHTSQYLCASSGQGATGANVLTFGAGSRLTVL.

This chain uses TRBV7-9 with TRBJ1-6, with a possible D match to TRBD1 (6 bases). V was trimmed by 5 bases and J by 4 bases, leaving 12 bases between them. The CDR3 totals 15 residues. Germline V lookup: CDR1 SEHNR, CDR2 FQNEAQ (reference sequence). CDR3 amino acids: CASSPGTHYNSPLHF. CDR3 nucleotides: TGTGCCAGCAGCCCCGGGACACATTATAATTCACCCCTCCACTTT. Full variable domain (missing parts from reference TRBV7-9 and TRBJ1-6): DTGVSQNPRHKITKRGQNVTFRCDPISEHNRLYWYRQTLGQGPEFLTYFQNEAQLEKSRLLSDRFSAERPKGSFSTLEIQRTEQGDSAMYLCASSPGTHYNSPLHFGNGTRLTVT.

CDR3 nucleotides: TGTGCCAGTAGTCTCCCGGGAGGGGCTGAGGCCAAAAACATTCAGTACTTC. Protein product: CASSLPGGAEAKNIQYF. The chain recombines TRBV19 with TRBJ2-4; 8 bases align to TRBD2. This CDR3 spans 17 amino acids. With V trimmed by 5 bases and J by 1 base, 10 bases remained unmatched. Looked up from germline, CDR1 is LNHDA and CDR2 is SQIVND (reference sequence).

The count of this clone is one. This sequence joins TRBV7-8 and TRBJ2-7, with TRBD2 matching 15 bases. V gave up 3 bases and J gave up 3 bases; unmatched junction bases: 15. Germline V gene data show CDR1 as SGHVS and CDR2 as FQNEAQ. CDR3 size: 20 residues. The CDR3 DNA reads TGTGCCAGCAGCTTCACACAAGCCGGGACTAGCGGGGGGTTTTACTACGAGCAGTACTTC. Residues: CASSFTQAGTSGGFYYEQYF.

V is TRBV9 and J is TRBJ2-7, with no clear D. V lost 4 bases and J 2 bases, leaving 16 bases between the germline ends. The CDR3 is 15 amino acids. Germline V gene data show CDR1 as SGDLS and CDR2 as YYNGEE. CDR3 sequence: CASSPKAGRTYEQYF. In DNA, the CDR3 is TGTGCCAGCAGCCCTAAAGCCGGACGGACCTACGAGCAGTACTTC.

The rearrangement links TRBV6-1 to TRBJ1-5, with 7 bases that match TRBD1. V lost 4 bases, J lost 6 bases, and 12 bases stayed unmatched. The CDR3 has 16 amino acids. In germline, CDR1 is MNHNS, CDR2 SASEGT. CDR3 coding DNA: TGTGCCAGCAGTGCGAGACCTACAGGGGCAACTCAGCCCCAGCATTTT. It yields the protein CASSARPTGATQPQHF.

This clone was seen a single time. The genes are TRBV28 and TRBJ2-7; D call uncertain. Deletions cut 3 bases from V and 3 bases from J, with 15 bases between. From germline, CDR1 is MDHEN and CDR2 SYDVKM. The CDR3 sequence is 15 residues long. The DNA of the CDR3 is TGTGCCAGCAGTTTCCAACATGGGCAGGTCTACGAGCAGTACTTC. The encoded protein is CASSFQHGQVYEQYF. Variable domain in full (rest from reference TRBV28 and TRBJ2-7): DVKVTQSSRYLVKRTGEKVFLECVQDMDHENMFWYRQDPGLGLRLIYFSYDVKMKEKGDIPEGYSVSREKKERFSLILESASTNQTSMYLCASSFQHGQVYEQYFGPGTRLTVT.

This clone has just one count. This chain uses TRBV6-6 with TRBJ1-6, with D possibly TRBD1 on 5 matching bases. The CDR3 has 15 residues. V lost 7 bases and J 6 bases, leaving 16 bases between the germline ends. Germline V gives CDR1 MNHNY, CDR2 SVGAGI (reference sequence). The chain's CDR3 is CASTLGVLANSPLHF. CDR3 DNA sequence: TGTGCCAGCACCCTAGGGGTTTTGGCTAATTCACCCCTCCACTTT.

This chain uses TRBV5-1 with TRBJ2-7; 7 bases agree with TRBD1. This CDR3 is built from 16 residues. The junction had 7 bases not matched to a gene; V was cut back by 1 base and J by 0 bases. Looked up from germline, CDR1 is SGHRS and CDR2 is YFSETQ. The CDR3 is CASSLTRQGRSYEQYF. The CDR3 DNA reads TGCGCCAGCAGCTTGACCCGACAGGGACGCTCCTACGAGCAGTACTTC.

This sequence joins TRBV6-6 and TRBJ1-1, with D unclear. The CDR3 has 14 residues. Trimming removed 6 bases from V and 6 bases from J, with 17 bases in between. Germline assignment: CDR1 MNHNY and CDR2 SVGAGI (reference sequence). CDR3 in DNA: TGTGCCAGCAGACCCGCATTGGGGAGCTCTGAAGCTTTCTTT. Its translation: CASRPALGSSEAFF.

This chain's CDR3 is CASSFRYGTGGEQYF. Written as DNA, the CDR3 is TGTGCCAGCAGTTTCCGATACGGGACAGGGGGCGAGCAGTACTTC. The chain joins TRBV28 to TRBJ2-7; the match to TRBD1 covers 11 bases. The CDR3 runs to 15 residues. J gave up 6 bases and V 3 bases, and 7 bases lay outside the gene matches. Germline CDR1 is MDHEN and CDR2 is SYDVKM.